These 12 T cell receptor beta chains were all obtained from the same sample, sequenced in a study of blood T cell repertoires in COVID-19. Assay used: immunoSEQ multiplex PCR; TCRdb lists only in-frame clones, some missing. The sample has approximately 140,000 clones, roughly 87% seen once. The sample was PBMCs or T cells enriched from blood (not recorded which). All receptors derive from a woman in her thirties or forties who had been exposed to COVID-19.

J is TRBJ2-2 and V is TRBV2; D uncertain. The germline gives CDR1 SNHLY, CDR2 FYNNEI. V lost 7 bases and J 6 bases, leaving 6 bases between the germline ends. The CDR3 runs to 11 residues. CDR3 in DNA: TGTGCCAGCACCCCGTCCGGGGAGCTGTTTTTT. Protein product: CASTPSGELFF.

This rearrangement joins TRBV12-3 or TRBV12-4 to TRBJ1-1; weak D call: TRBD1 (5 bases). The CDR3 spans 13 residues. The V gene lost 6 bases and the J gene lost 1 base, with 9 bases spanning the gap. This CDR3 is CASSIGGNTEAFF. DNA of the CDR3: TGTGCCAGCAGCATCGGGGGGAACACTGAAGCTTTCTTT.

The gene calls are TRBV5-1 and TRBJ2-1, with D possibly TRBD2 on 6 matching bases. The germline V gene encodes CDR1 SGHRS and CDR2 YFSETQ. The CDR3 runs 15 residues. V dropped 3 bases and J dropped 4 bases, with 14 bases sitting between them. The CDR3 DNA is TGCGCCAGCAGCTCACGGAGCGGGCTTTACAATGAGCAGTTCTTC. Encoded protein: CASSSRSGLYNEQFF.

The V and J genes are TRBV9 and TRBJ2-2, with D unclear. CDR1 and CDR2 from the germline V gene are SGDLS and YYNGEE. V lost 1 base to trimming and J lost 1 base, with 5 bases between them. The CDR3 runs to 14 residues. The CDR3 here is CASSVLWNTGELFF. Here the CDR3 DNA reads TGTGCCAGCAGCGTACTATGGAACACCGGGGAGCTGTTTTTT.

The chain is built from TRBV4-1 and TRBJ1-4; a weak D match, TRBD1 (5 bases). The CDR3 length is 15 residues. V was shortened by 0 bases and J by 4 bases, with 9 bases between the two germline ends. In germline, CDR1 is MGHRA, CDR2 YSYEKL. CDR3 amino acids: CASSQEAGNNEKLFF. The DNA of the CDR3 is TGCGCCAGCAGCCAAGAGGCAGGGAATAATGAAAAACTGTTTTTT.

The chain joins TRBV6-2 or TRBV6-3 to TRBJ2-7, with 8 bases matching TRBD1. The CDR3 runs 16 residues. Unmatched junction bases numbered 9, after V lost 2 bases and J lost 3 bases. Germline loops: CDR1 MNHEY, CDR2 SVGEGT. This chain's CDR3 is CASSYGLDRAIYEQYF. CDR3 nucleotides: TGTGCCAGCAGTTACGGGTTGGACAGGGCGATCTACGAGCAGTACTTC.

This chain connects TRBV5-1 to TRBJ1-3; TRBD1 matches at 9 bases. The germline V gene encodes CDR1 SGHRS and CDR2 YFSETQ. The CDR3 spans 14 residues. V was pared by 4 bases and J by 4 bases, with 3 bases of the junction left unmatched. The CDR3 loop is CASSPGTGGNTIYF. The CDR3 DNA sequence: TGCGCCAGCAGCCCCGGGACAGGGGGAAACACCATATATTTT. The whole variable domain, filled in from reference TRBV5-1 and TRBJ1-3, reads KAGVTQTPRYLIKTRGQQVTLSCSPISGHRSVSWYQQTPGQGLQFLFEYFSETQRNKGNFPGRFSGRQFSNSRSEMNVSTLELGDSALYLCASSPGTGGNTIYFGEGSWLTVV.

The V gene is TRBV4-3, the J gene TRBJ2-7; 10 bases match TRBD1. The germline V gene encodes CDR1 LGHNA and CDR2 YSLEER. The length of the CDR3 is 14 residues. The junction had 3 bases not matched to a gene; V was cut back by 1 base and J by 6 bases. This CDR3 is CASSQVGQGVEQYF. CDR3 sequence (DNA): TGCGCCAGCAGCCAAGTTGGACAGGGGGTCGAGCAGTACTTC.

The chain carries TRBV7-2 and TRBJ1-4, with 8 bases matching TRBD1. Germline V lookup: CDR1 SGHTA, CDR2 FQGNSA. With V trimmed by 5 bases and J by 4 bases, 3 bases remained unmatched. The CDR3 has 14 residues. The CDR3, as DNA: TGTGCCAGCAGCCTAGACAGGGGTAATGAAAAACTGTTTTTT. Its protein is CASSLDRGNEKLFF.

This chain's CDR3 is CASSLMGQQETQYF. In DNA form, the CDR3 reads TGTGCCAGCAGCTTAATGGGACAGCAAGAGACCCAGTACTTC. The genes are TRBV7-2 and TRBJ2-5, with TRBD1 matching over 7 bases. V dropped 2 bases and J dropped 2; count of bases not matched to a gene: 2. Germline V gene data show CDR1 as SGHTA and CDR2 as FQGNSA. The CDR3 totals 14 residues.

The V call is TRBV14, the J call TRBJ1-6; D is ambiguous. Germline-derived CDR1 and CDR2 are SGHDN and FVKESK. The CDR3 is made up of 14 amino acids. V lost 2 bases, J lost 7 bases, and 9 bases lay in between. CDR3 region: CASSQLYQNSPLHF. CDR3 coding DNA: TGTGCCAGCAGCCAACTATATCAAAATTCACCCCTCCACTTT.

Only one count was recorded for this clone. The chain couples TRBV7-2 to TRBJ1-6; possible D gene TRBD1, 6 bases. In germline, CDR1 is SGHTA, CDR2 FQGNSA. Trimming took off 0 bases at V and 9 bases at J, with 15 bases between the two ends. The CDR3 spans 16 residues. CDR3 loop: CASSLASQGLSSPLHF. CDR3 bases: TGTGCCAGCAGCTTAGCGTCACAGGGACTAAGTTCACCCCTCCACTTT. The whole variable domain, filled in from reference TRBV7-2 and TRBJ1-6, reads GAGVSQSPSNKVTEKGKDVELRCDPISGHTALYWYRQSLGQGLEFLIYFQGNSAPDKSGLPSDRFSAERTGGSVSTLTIQRTQQEDSAVYLCASSLASQGLSSPLHFGNGTRLTVT.